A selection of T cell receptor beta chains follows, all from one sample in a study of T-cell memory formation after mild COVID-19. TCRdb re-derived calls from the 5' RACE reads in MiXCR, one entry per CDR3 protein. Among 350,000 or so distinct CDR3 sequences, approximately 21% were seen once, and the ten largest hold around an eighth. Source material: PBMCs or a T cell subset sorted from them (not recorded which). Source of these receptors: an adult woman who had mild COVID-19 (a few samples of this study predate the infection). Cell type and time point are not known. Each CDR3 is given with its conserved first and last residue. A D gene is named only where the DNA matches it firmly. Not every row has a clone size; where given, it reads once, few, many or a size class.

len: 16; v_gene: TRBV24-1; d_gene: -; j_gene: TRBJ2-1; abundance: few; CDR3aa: CATSDWDSSSYNEQFF; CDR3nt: TGTGCCACCAGTGATTGGGACTCTTCGAGCTACAATGAGCAGTTCTTC
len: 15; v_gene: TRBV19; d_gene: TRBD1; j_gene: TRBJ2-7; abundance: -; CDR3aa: CASSISSGGINEQYF; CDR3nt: TGTGCCAGTAGTATATCCTCAGGGGGTATTAACGAGCAGTACTTC
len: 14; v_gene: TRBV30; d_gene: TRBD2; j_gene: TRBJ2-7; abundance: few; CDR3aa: CAWSLLAGVYEQYF; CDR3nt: TGTGCCTGGAGCCTACTAGCGGGAGTCTACGAGCAGTACTTC
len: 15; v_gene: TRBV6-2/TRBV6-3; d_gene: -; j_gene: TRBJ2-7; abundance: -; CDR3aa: CASITRGTRAYEQYF; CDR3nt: TGTGCCAGCATCACCCGGGGGACACGAGCCTACGAGCAGTACTTC
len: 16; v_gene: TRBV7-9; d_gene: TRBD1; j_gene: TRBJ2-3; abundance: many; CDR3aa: CASSFYTGGRADTQYF; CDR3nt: TGTGCCAGCAGCTTCTACACAGGGGGTAGGGCAGATACGCAGTATTTT
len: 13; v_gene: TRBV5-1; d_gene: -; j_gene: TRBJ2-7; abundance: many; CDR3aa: CASTPGVGYEQYF; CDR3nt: TGCGCCAGCACCCCGGGAGTAGGCTACGAGCAGTACTTC
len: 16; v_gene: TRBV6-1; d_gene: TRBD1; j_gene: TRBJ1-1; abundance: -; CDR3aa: CASSESSGGLGTEAFF; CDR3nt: TGTGCCAGCAGTGAATCCTCAGGGGGCTTGGGCACTGAAGCTTTCTTT
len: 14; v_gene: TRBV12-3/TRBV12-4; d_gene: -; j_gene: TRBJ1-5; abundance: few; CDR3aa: CASSFGSVNQPQHF; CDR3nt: TGTGCCAGCAGTTTTGGGTCCGTCAATCAGCCCCAGCATTTT
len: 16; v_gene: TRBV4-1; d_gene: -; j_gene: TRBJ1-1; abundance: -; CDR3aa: CASSQPDLRGNTEAFF; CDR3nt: TGCGCCAGCAGCCAACCAGATCTCAGGGGGAACACTGAAGCTTTCTTT
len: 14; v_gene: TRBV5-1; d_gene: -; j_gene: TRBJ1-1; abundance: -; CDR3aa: CASGISSANTEAFF; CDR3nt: TGCGCCAGCGGGATCTCTTCTGCGAACACTGAAGCTTTCTTT
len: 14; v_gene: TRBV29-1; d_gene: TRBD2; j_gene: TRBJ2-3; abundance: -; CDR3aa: CSGLTSGLTDTQYF; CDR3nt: TGCAGCGGTCTGACTAGCGGGCTCACAGATACGCAGTATTTT
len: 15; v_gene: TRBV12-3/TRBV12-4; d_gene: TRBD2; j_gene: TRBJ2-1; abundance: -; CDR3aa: CASSRLAGRRDEQFF; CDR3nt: TGTGCCAGCAGTAGACTAGCGGGCCGCAGGGATGAGCAGTTCTTC
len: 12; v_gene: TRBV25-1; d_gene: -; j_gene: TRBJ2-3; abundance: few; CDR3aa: CASSGATDTQYF; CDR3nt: TGTGCCAGCAGTGGGGCCACAGATACGCAGTATTTT
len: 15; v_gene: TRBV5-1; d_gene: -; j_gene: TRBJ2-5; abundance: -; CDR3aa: CASSHRHGPGETQYF; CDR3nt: TGCGCCAGCAGCCACCGGCACGGACCCGGGGAGACCCAGTACTTC
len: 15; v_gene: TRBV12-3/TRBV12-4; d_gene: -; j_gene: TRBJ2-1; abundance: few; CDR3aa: CASSFLPPPPNEQFF; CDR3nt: TGTGCCAGCAGTTTTCTTCCCCCTCCCCCGAATGAGCAGTTCTTC
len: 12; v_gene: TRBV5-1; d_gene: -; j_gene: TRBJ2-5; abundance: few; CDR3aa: CASRLAEETQYF; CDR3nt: TGCGCCAGCAGGTTGGCGGAAGAGACCCAGTACTTC